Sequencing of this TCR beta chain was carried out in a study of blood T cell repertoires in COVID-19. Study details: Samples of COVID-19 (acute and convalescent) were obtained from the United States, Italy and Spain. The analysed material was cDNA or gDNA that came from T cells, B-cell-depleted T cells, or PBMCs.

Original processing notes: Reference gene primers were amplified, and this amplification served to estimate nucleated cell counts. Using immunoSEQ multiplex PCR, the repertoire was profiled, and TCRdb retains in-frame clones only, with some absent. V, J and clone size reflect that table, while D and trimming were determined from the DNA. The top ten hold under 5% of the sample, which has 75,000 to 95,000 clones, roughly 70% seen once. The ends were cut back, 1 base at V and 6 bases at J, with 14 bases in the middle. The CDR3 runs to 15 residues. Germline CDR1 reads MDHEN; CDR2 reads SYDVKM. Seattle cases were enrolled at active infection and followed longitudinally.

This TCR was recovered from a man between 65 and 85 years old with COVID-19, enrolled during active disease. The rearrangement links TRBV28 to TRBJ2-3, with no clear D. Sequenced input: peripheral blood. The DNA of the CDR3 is TGTGCCAGCAGTTTATATGGCGGTCTTTTGGATACGCAGTATTTT. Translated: CASSLYGGLLDTQYF.